Given below is one T cell receptor (beta chain) in context. Assay used: immunoSEQ multiplex PCR; TCRdb lists only in-frame clones, some missing. This repertoire shows 220,000 or so clones, roughly 84% found once; its top ten account for 6.8%. These data originate in a study of blood T cell repertoires in COVID-19. The CDR3 covers 14 residues. From germline, CDR1 is MNHEY and CDR2 SMNVEV (reference sequence). With 5 bases clipped from V and 0 bases from J, the junction kept 2 bases outside the gene matches. Input material: PBMCs or T cells enriched from blood (not recorded which). This sequence was found in a woman aged 40 to 50 who had recovered from COVID-19. The J gene is TRBJ1-1, the V gene TRBV27, with TRBD1 matching 8 bases. The CDR3 here is CASSQDRVNTEAFF. The DNA for the CDR3 is TGTGCCAGCAGTCAGGACAGGGTGAACACTGAAGCTTTCTTT.